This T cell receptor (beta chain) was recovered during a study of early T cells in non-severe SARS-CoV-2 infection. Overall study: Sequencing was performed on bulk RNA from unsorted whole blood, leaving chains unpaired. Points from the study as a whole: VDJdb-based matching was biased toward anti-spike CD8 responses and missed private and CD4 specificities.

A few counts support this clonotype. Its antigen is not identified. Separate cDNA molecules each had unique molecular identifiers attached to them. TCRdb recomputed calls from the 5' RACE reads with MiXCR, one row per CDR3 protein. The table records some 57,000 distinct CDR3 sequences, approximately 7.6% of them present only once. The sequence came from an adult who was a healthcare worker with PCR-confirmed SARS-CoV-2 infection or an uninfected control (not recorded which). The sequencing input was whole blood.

CDR3 protein: CASTPGQFNEQFF. The CDR3 bases are TGTGCCAGCACTCCGGGACAGTTCAATGAGCAGTTCTTC. This chain joins TRBV28 and TRBJ2-1; the match to TRBD1 covers 7 bases. V shed 7 bases, J shed 6 bases, and the junction held 6 bases outside the gene matches. CDR1 and CDR2 from the germline V gene are MDHEN and SYDVKM. CDR3 length: 13 amino acids. The full variable domain, rest sourced from reference TRBV28 and TRBJ2-1, is DVKVTQSSRYLVKRTGEKVFLECVQDMDHENMFWYRQDPGLGLRLIYFSYDVKMKEKGDIPEGYSVSREKKERFSLILESASTNQTSMYLCASTPGQFNEQFFGPGTRLTVL.